These T cell receptor beta chains were read from a single sample in a study of identical twins. TCRdb analysed the 5' RACE reads with MiXCR anew, one entry per CDR3 protein. The table includes a few hundred thousand distinct CDR3 sequences, less than 25% detected once. These data were also filed under a second study, of T cells expressing NK-cell markers.

The sequencing sample was made of CD4+ T cells sorted from blood. These receptors were obtained from a woman between 18 and 29 years old in good health. Both conserved end residues are part of each CDR3. The order of the fields is clone size, D gene, V gene, J gene, CDR3 protein, CDR3 DNA. D genes are given only for firm matches. Rows give clone size only sometimes, using once, few, many, or a class for an expanded clone.

few	TRBD2	TRBV7-9	TRBJ2-6	CASSERGFGANVLTF	TGTGCCAGCAGCGAGCGGGGGTTTGGGGCCAACGTCCTGACTTTC
few	TRBD2	TRBV5-1	TRBJ2-1	CASSSPRAGGNEQFF	TGCGCCAGCAGCTCCCCACGAGCGGGGGGCAATGAGCAGTTCTTC
.	.	TRBV5-1	TRBJ1-1	CASSLGLRNTEAFF	TGCGCCAGCAGCCTGGGACTCCGGAACACTGAAGCTTTCTTT
few	TRBD1	TRBV7-2	TRBJ2-3	CASSRRRTGGDTQYF	TGTGCCAGCAGCCGGAGAAGGACAGGGGGCGATACGCAGTATTTT
.	TRBD2	TRBV4-2	TRBJ2-1	CASSQDLGLAGGSYNEQFF	TGTGCCAGCAGCCAAGATCTGGGACTAGCGGGGGGCTCCTACAATGAGCAGTTCTTC
few	TRBD2	TRBV24-1	TRBJ2-1	CATSDPTSGTGNEQFF	TGTGCCACCAGTGACCCGACTAGCGGGACGGGAAATGAGCAGTTCTTC
few	.	TRBV6-1	TRBJ2-7	CASRGTGGPYEQYF	TGTGCCAGCAGGGGTACTGGAGGCCCCTACGAGCAGTACTTC
few	.	TRBV29-1	TRBJ2-7	CSVGAGTYEQYF	TGCAGCGTTGGGGCAGGGACCTACGAGCAGTACTTC
.	.	TRBV5-6	TRBJ2-3	CASSLASRRSTDTQYF	TGTGCCAGCAGCTTGGCGTCGAGACGCAGCACAGATACGCAGTATTTT
few	.	TRBV20-1	TRBJ2-5	CSARWVSQETQYF	TGCAGTGCTAGATGGGTTAGCCAAGAGACCCAGTACTTC
few	.	TRBV20-1	TRBJ2-7	CSASTGTHSYEQYF	TGCAGTGCGTCAACCGGGACACACTCCTACGAGCAGTACTTC
.	TRBD2	TRBV7-6	TRBJ2-7	CASSSGTTEFSYEQYF	TGTGCCAGCAGCTCGGGGACTACCGAATTCTCCTACGAGCAGTACTTC
.	.	TRBV20-1	TRBJ2-4	CSARVEAKNIQYF	TGCAGTGCTAGGGTTGAGGCCAAAAACATTCAGTACTTC
.	TRBD2	TRBV7-9	TRBJ2-1	CASSLGHAREGYNEQFF	TGTGCCAGCAGCTTGGGTCACGCGCGGGAGGGATACAATGAGCAGTTCTTC
.	.	TRBV12-3/TRBV12-4	TRBJ1-4	CASSLRGVYEKLFF	TGTGCCAGCAGTTTAAGGGGGGTTTACGAAAAACTGTTTTTT
.	TRBD2	TRBV20-1	TRBJ2-3	CSAREGTSPSTDTQYF	TGCAGTGCTAGAGAGGGGACTAGCCCCAGCACAGATACGCAGTATTTT
.	TRBD1	TRBV20-1	TRBJ2-7	CSSGTGIHEQYF	TGCAGCTCAGGGACAGGGATCCACGAGCAGTACTTC
once	.	TRBV23-1	TRBJ2-1	CASSLGLKKDNEQFF	TGCGCCAGCAGTCTAGGTCTAAAAAAAGACAATGAGCAGTTCTTC
.	TRBD1	TRBV5-1	TRBJ2-1	CASSLGTGGARSRDEQFF	TGCGCCAGCAGCTTGGGTACAGGGGGCGCAAGGTCTAGGGATGAGCAGTTCTTC
.	TRBD1	TRBV20-1	TRBJ2-5	CSARTPTGQETQYF	TGCAGTGCTAGAACCCCGACAGGGCAAGAGACCCAGTACTTC
.	.	TRBV29-1	TRBJ2-1	CSVGGGVRNEQFF	TGCAGCGTTGGAGGTGGGGTTCGGAATGAGCAGTTCTTC
few	.	TRBV5-5	TRBJ2-2	CASSSTFTGELFF	TGTGCCAGCAGCTCGACTTTCACCGGGGAGCTGTTTTTT
few	.	TRBV20-1	TRBJ2-7	CSARGGSEQYF	TGCAGTGCCCGTGGGGGATCCGAGCAGTACTTC
.	TRBD2	TRBV2	TRBJ2-3	CVLLAKWTDTQYF	TGTGTCTTACTAGCGAAATGGACAGATACGCAGTATTTT
few	TRBD2	TRBV10-3	TRBJ2-7	CAISGAGGKYEQYF	TGTGCCATCAGTGGGGCGGGAGGGAAATACGAGCAGTACTTC
.	.	TRBV4-2	TRBJ1-6	CASSQVPMGNSPLHF	TGTGCCAGCAGCCAGGTTCCAATGGGCAATTCACCCCTCCACTTT
few	.	TRBV5-1	TRBJ2-5	CASSFSGAETQYF	TGCGCCAGCAGCTTTTCTGGGGCTGAGACCCAGTACTTC
few	.	TRBV4-3	TRBJ2-7	CASSQDGTSKQYF	TGCGCCAGCAGCCAAGATGGCACTTCGAAGCAGTACTTC
.	.	TRBV20-1	TRBJ2-7	CSAHARGKAYEQYF	TGCAGTGCTCACGCCAGGGGAAAGGCCTACGAGCAGTACTTC
few	.	TRBV11-3	TRBJ2-1	CASSPSLYNEQFF	TGTGCCAGCAGCCCAAGCCTATACAATGAGCAGTTCTTC
.	.	TRBV6-1	TRBJ2-2	CASSGYLGGELFF	TGTGCCAGCAGTGGGTACTTGGGCGGGGAGCTGTTTTTT
few	.	TRBV5-1	TRBJ2-7	CASSSGYYEQYF	TGCGCCAGCAGCTCCGGGTATTACGAGCAGTACTTC
.	TRBD2	TRBV12-3/TRBV12-4	TRBJ2-1	CASSWTGTSFYNEQFF	TGTGCCAGCAGTTGGACCGGGACTAGTTTCTACAATGAGCAGTTCTTC
.	TRBD2	TRBV20-1	TRBJ2-3	CSTNSGGAERDTQYF	TGCAGTACCAATAGCGGGGGGGCTGAGAGGGATACGCAGTATTTT
.	.	TRBV7-2	TRBJ2-1	CASSPSSPYNEQFF	TGTGCCAGCAGCCCCTCTAGCCCTTACAATGAGCAGTTCTTC
few	.	TRBV20-1	TRBJ2-7	CSASEGSRVEQYF	TGCAGTGCTAGTGAGGGTTCCCGGGTAGAGCAGTACTTC
few	.	TRBV27	TRBJ2-5	CASSLKSSQETQYF	TGTGCCAGCAGTTTAAAGTCCTCGCAAGAGACCCAGTACTTC
few	.	TRBV6-1	TRBJ2-1	CASSETWPPRNEQFF	TGTGCCAGCAGTGAAACTTGGCCGCCGCGCAATGAGCAGTTCTTC
few	TRBD1	TRBV12-3/TRBV12-4	TRBJ1-6	CASSPGGRRGSPLHF	TGTGCCAGCAGTCCAGGGGGCCGGAGAGGTTCACCCCTCCACTTT
few	TRBD2	TRBV18	TRBJ2-1	CASSPGLAANEQFF	TGTGCCAGCTCACCGGGACTAGCGGCCAATGAGCAGTTCTTC
.	.	TRBV20-1	TRBJ1-2	CSARSDYGYTF	TGCAGTGCTAGGTCGGATTATGGCTACACCTTC
.	.	TRBV11-2	TRBJ2-3	CASSLERGGATDTQYF	TGTGCCAGCAGCTTAGAGCGCGGGGGCGCCACAGATACGCAGTATTTT
.	.	TRBV20-1	TRBJ1-6	CSAPGSGETWLHF	TGCAGTGCCCCGGGCTCAGGGGAAACTTGGCTCCACTTT
.	TRBD2	TRBV13	TRBJ2-2	CASSLIPSGGPLNTGELFF	TGTGCCAGCAGCTTAATCCCCAGCGGGGGGCCCTTGAACACCGGGGAGCTGTTTTTT
.	TRBD1	TRBV20-1	TRBJ2-5	CSARDRRGGVETQYF	TGCAGTGCTAGAGATAGGAGAGGGGGCGTCGAGACCCAGTACTTC
few	.	TRBV5-1	TRBJ2-7	CASSRRDGTYEQYF	TGCGCCAGCAGCCGCAGGGACGGGACCTACGAGCAGTACTTC
.	.	TRBV24-1	TRBJ2-1	CATSDPDRPNEQFF	TGTGCCACCAGTGACCCTGACAGACCCAATGAGCAGTTCTTC
.	.	TRBV5-5	TRBJ1-1	CASSASMGSEAFF	TGTGCCAGCAGCGCCAGCATGGGATCTGAAGCTTTCTTT
.	.	TRBV5-1	TRBJ1-1	CASSLVQGSMNTEAFF	TGCGCCAGCAGCTTGGTGCAGGGCTCCATGAACACTGAAGCTTTCTTT
.	.	TRBV7-2	TRBJ2-7	CASSLRTAVRGEQYF	TGTGCCAGCAGCCTTCGGACAGCCGTTCGGGGCGAGCAGTACTTC